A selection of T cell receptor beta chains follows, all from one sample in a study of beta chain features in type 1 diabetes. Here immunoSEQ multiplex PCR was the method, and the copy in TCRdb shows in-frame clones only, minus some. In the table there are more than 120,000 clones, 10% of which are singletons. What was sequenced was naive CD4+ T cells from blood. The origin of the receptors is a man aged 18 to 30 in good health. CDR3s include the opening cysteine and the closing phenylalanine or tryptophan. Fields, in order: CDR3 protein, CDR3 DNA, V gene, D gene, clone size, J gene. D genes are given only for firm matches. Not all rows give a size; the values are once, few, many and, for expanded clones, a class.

CDR3: CASSPGRGYSYEQYF; DNA: TGCGCCAGCAGCCCCGGCCGGGGTTACTCCTACGAGCAGTACTTC; V: TRBV5-1; D: .; size: .; J: TRBJ2-7
CDR3: CASSLGTNEQFF; DNA: TGTGCCAGCAGCTTGGGGACTAATGAGCAGTTCTTC; V: TRBV5-6; D: .; size: many; J: TRBJ2-1
CDR3: CASSPFPGSAYEQYF; DNA: TGTGCCAGCTCACCCTTCCCAGGGTCCGCCTACGAGCAGTACTTC; V: TRBV18; D: .; size: many; J: TRBJ2-7
CDR3: CASRYEDRAYGYTF; DNA: TGCGCCAGCAGATACGAGGACAGGGCATATGGCTACACCTTC; V: TRBV4-3; D: TRBD1; size: few; J: TRBJ1-2
CDR3: CASTATGGGSPLHF; DNA: TGTGCCAGTACCGCGACAGGGGGGGGGTCACCCCTCCACTTT; V: TRBV19; D: TRBD1; size: few; J: TRBJ1-6
CDR3: CASRRRTGYDYGYTF; DNA: TGTGCCAGCAGGAGACGGACAGGCTATGACTATGGCTACACCTTC; V: TRBV7-7; D: TRBD1; size: .; J: TRBJ1-2
CDR3: CAISVGAGNTIYF; DNA: TGTGCCATCAGTGTAGGGGCTGGAAACACCATATATTTT; V: TRBV10-3; D: .; size: .; J: TRBJ1-3
CDR3: CASSDSHQPQHF; DNA: TGTGCCAGCAGTGACAGTCACCAGCCCCAGCATTTT; V: TRBV2; D: .; size: .; J: TRBJ1-5
CDR3: CASSLDPRGGANTGELFF; DNA: TGTGCCAGCAGCTTAGATCCCCGCGGGGGCGCGAACACCGGGGAGCTGTTTTTT; V: TRBV7-2; D: .; size: .; J: TRBJ2-2
CDR3: CASSQDVGESNQPQHF; DNA: TGTGCCAGCAGCCAAGATGTAGGGGAAAGCAATCAGCCCCAGCATTTT; V: TRBV4-2; D: .; size: few; J: TRBJ1-5
CDR3: CASSQAGTGGSNEQFF; DNA: TGTGCCAGCAGCCAAGCCGGGACAGGGGGGAGCAATGAGCAGTTCTTC; V: TRBV4-2; D: TRBD1; size: .; J: TRBJ2-1
CDR3: CSATGGQETQYF; DNA: TGCAGCGCCACAGGGGGCCAAGAGACCCAGTACTTC; V: TRBV29-1; D: TRBD1; size: many; J: TRBJ2-5
CDR3: CAWGLGYNEKLFF; DNA: TGTGCCTGGGGACTCGGGTATAATGAAAAACTGTTTTTT; V: TRBV30; D: .; size: .; J: TRBJ1-4
CDR3: CAWQSYQGVYEQYF; DNA: TGTGCCTGGCAATCGTATCAGGGGGTGTACGAGCAGTACTTC; V: TRBV30; D: TRBD1; size: .; J: TRBJ2-7
CDR3: CASSLAGTLSSGNTIYF; DNA: TGTGCCAGCAGCTTAGCGGGCACTCTGAGCTCTGGAAACACCATATATTTT; V: TRBV7-2; D: .; size: .; J: TRBJ1-3
CDR3: CASRPGQSMNTEAFF; DNA: TGTGCCAGCAGACCGGGACAGAGCATGAACACTGAAGCTTTCTTT; V: TRBV7-2; D: TRBD1; size: few; J: TRBJ1-1
CDR3: CASSQTGGNSPLHF; DNA: TGTGCCAGCAGCCAAACAGGGGGGAATTCACCCCTCCACTTT; V: TRBV4-2; D: TRBD1; size: .; J: TRBJ1-6
CDR3: CASSYSGTGSYEQYF; DNA: TGTGCCAGCAGTTACTCTGGGACAGGGTCCTACGAGCAGTACTTC; V: TRBV6-5; D: TRBD1; size: .; J: TRBJ2-7
CDR3: CSASMETQYF; DNA: TGCAGTGCTTCTATGGAGACCCAGTACTTC; V: TRBV20-1; D: .; size: .; J: TRBJ2-5
CDR3: CASSDSYNEKLFF; DNA: TGTGCCAGTTCAGACAGTTATAATGAAAAACTGTTTTTT; V: TRBV27; D: .; size: few; J: TRBJ1-4
CDR3: CASSLGLGGVIREQFF; DNA: TGCGCCAGCAGCTTGGGGTTAGGCGGGGTAATTCGTGAGCAGTTCTTC; V: TRBV5-1; D: .; size: few; J: TRBJ2-1
CDR3: CASSLEPGGNEKLFF; DNA: TGCGCCAGCAGCTTGGAGCCAGGGGGAAATGAAAAACTGTTTTTT; V: TRBV5-1; D: TRBD1; size: .; J: TRBJ1-4
CDR3: CASIWGGGGPNEQFF; DNA: TGTGCCAGCATTTGGGGCGGGGGGGGCCCGAATGAGCAGTTCTTC; V: TRBV6-6; D: TRBD2; size: few; J: TRBJ2-1
CDR3: CASSQDPGLARPNEQFF; DNA: TGTGCCAGCAGCCAGGACCCGGGACTAGCGCGACCGAATGAGCAGTTCTTC; V: TRBV4-2; D: TRBD2; size: few; J: TRBJ2-1
CDR3: CASSLIPGGIDGYTF; DNA: TGTGCCAGCAGCTTAATCCCCGGGGGAATAGATGGCTACACCTTC; V: TRBV7-3; D: .; size: .; J: TRBJ1-2
CDR3: CASSSTGILYEQYF; DNA: TGTGCCAGCAGCTCGACAGGAATCCTGTACGAGCAGTACTTC; V: TRBV7-2; D: .; size: many; J: TRBJ2-7
CDR3: CASSTIQGNTGELFF; DNA: TGTGCCAGTAGTACCATACAGGGGAACACCGGGGAGCTGTTTTTT; V: TRBV19; D: .; size: few; J: TRBJ2-2
CDR3: CASSSWGENTDTQYF; DNA: TGTGCCAGTAGTTCCTGGGGAGAGAACACAGATACGCAGTATTTT; V: TRBV19; D: .; size: few; J: TRBJ2-3
CDR3: CASSVGVGLSQGGYTF; DNA: TGTGCCAGCAGCGTAGGGGTAGGACTCTCACAAGGGGGCTACACCTTC; V: TRBV9; D: .; size: .; J: TRBJ1-2
CDR3: CASSEYRNTEAFF; DNA: TGTGCCAGCAGCGAATACAGGAACACTGAAGCTTTCTTT; V: TRBV7-2; D: .; size: few; J: TRBJ1-1
CDR3: CASSYQQGRETQYF; DNA: TGTGCCAGCAGCTATCAACAGGGACGAGAGACCCAGTACTTC; V: TRBV7-2; D: .; size: many; J: TRBJ2-5
CDR3: CASMDRTTDTQYF; DNA: TGTGCCAGCATGGACAGGACTACAGATACGCAGTATTTT; V: TRBV25-1; D: TRBD1; size: .; J: TRBJ2-3
CDR3: CASSPQRGLSYEQYF; DNA: TGTGCCAGCAGCCCCCAGCGGGGACTCTCCTACGAGCAGTACTTC; V: TRBV7-2; D: TRBD2; size: .; J: TRBJ2-7
CDR3: CASSAGRYEQYF; DNA: TGTGCCAGCAGCGCGGGTCGGTACGAGCAGTACTTC; V: TRBV7-2; D: .; size: .; J: TRBJ2-7
CDR3: CASSHPGTEINYGYTF; DNA: TGTGCCAGCAGCCACCCCGGGACAGAGATTAACTATGGCTACACCTTC; V: TRBV4-2; D: TRBD1; size: .; J: TRBJ1-2
CDR3: CASSSRDRGWLGSYNEQFF; DNA: TGTGCCAGCAGCTCCCGGGACAGGGGATGGCTGGGGTCCTACAATGAGCAGTTCTTC; V: TRBV11-2; D: TRBD1; size: few; J: TRBJ2-1
CDR3: CASSPRRLAVQETQYF; DNA: TGTGCCAGCAGCCCCAGGAGACTAGCGGTACAAGAGACCCAGTACTTC; V: TRBV7-8; D: TRBD2; size: few; J: TRBJ2-5
CDR3: CASGLISGQGVFDQPQHF; DNA: TGTGCTAGTGGTTTGATATCGGGACAGGGGGTGTTTGATCAGCCCCAGCATTTT; V: TRBV12-5; D: TRBD1; size: few; J: TRBJ1-5
CDR3: CAISETGQRRTDTQYF; DNA: TGTGCCATCAGTGAGACAGGACAGCGCCGCACAGATACGCAGTATTTT; V: TRBV10-3; D: .; size: .; J: TRBJ2-3
CDR3: CASSAEGRLATDTQYF; DNA: TGTGCCAGCAGCGCCGAGGGTAGGCTAGCGACAGATACGCAGTATTTT; V: TRBV9; D: .; size: .; J: TRBJ2-3
CDR3: CASSLSTSSYNEQFF; DNA: TGTGCCAGCAGTCTTAGCACTAGCTCCTACAATGAGCAGTTCTTC; V: TRBV7-2; D: .; size: few; J: TRBJ2-1
CDR3: CASSPGTDLRRNTEAFF; DNA: TGTGCCAGCAGCCCGGGGACAGACCTACGTAGGAACACTGAAGCTTTCTTT; V: TRBV11-2; D: TRBD1; size: few; J: TRBJ1-1
CDR3: CASSLGPRTFF; DNA: TGTGCCAGCAGCTTAGGCCCCCGAACATTCTTT; V: TRBV7-2; D: .; size: .; J: TRBJ1-1
CDR3: CAWSVALRRAFF; DNA: TGTGCCTGGAGTGTGGCCTTAAGGAGAGCTTTCTTT; V: TRBV30; D: .; size: few; J: TRBJ1-1
CDR3: CASTYAATNEKLFF; DNA: TGTGCCAGCACCTACGCTGCAACTAATGAAAAACTGTTTTTT; V: TRBV2; D: .; size: .; J: TRBJ1-4
CDR3: CASSSNAGTVQETQYF; DNA: TGTGCCAGCAGCTCGAACGCCGGGACAGTCCAAGAGACCCAGTACTTC; V: TRBV7-2; D: TRBD1; size: .; J: TRBJ2-5
CDR3: CAWSPPREGTDTQYF; DNA: TGTGCCTGGAGTCCCCCGAGGGAGGGCACAGATACGCAGTATTTT; V: TRBV30; D: .; size: .; J: TRBJ2-3
CDR3: CASSSSVTDTQYF; DNA: TGTGCCAGCAGCTCTAGCGTCACAGATACGCAGTATTTT; V: TRBV9; D: .; size: few; J: TRBJ2-3
CDR3: CASSPGQLDQPQHF; DNA: TGTGCCAGCAGCCCGGGACAGCTAGATCAGCCCCAGCATTTT; V: TRBV5-5; D: TRBD1; size: .; J: TRBJ1-5
CDR3: CASSRGQGLRAGELFF; DNA: TGTGCCAGCAGCCGGGGACAGGGATTAAGGGCCGGGGAGCTGTTTTTT; V: TRBV7-9; D: TRBD1; size: .; J: TRBJ2-2
CDR3: CASSQVADFSLHF; DNA: TGCGCCAGCAGCCAAGTTGCAGATTTCTCCCTCCACTTT; V: TRBV4-1; D: .; size: .; J: TRBJ1-6
CDR3: CASSPLIRQGGGYTF; DNA: TGTGCCAGCAGTCCACTAATTCGACAGGGCGGTGGCTACACCTTC; V: TRBV6-5; D: TRBD1; size: .; J: TRBJ1-2
CDR3: CASSLNRASTEAFF; DNA: TGTGCCAGCAGCTTAAACAGGGCGAGCACTGAAGCTTTCTTT; V: TRBV11-3; D: .; size: .; J: TRBJ1-1
CDR3: CASSASGGYTF; DNA: TGTGCCAGCAGTGCCTCAGGGGGCTACACCTTC; V: TRBV28; D: .; size: .; J: TRBJ1-2
CDR3: CASRGAGDHSTDTQYF; DNA: TGTGCCAGCAGGGGAGCGGGGGACCATAGCACAGATACGCAGTATTTT; V: TRBV5-6; D: TRBD2; size: few; J: TRBJ2-3
CDR3: CASSLLRGGWNEQFF; DNA: TGTGCCAGCAGCTTATTGCGGGGGGGCTGGAATGAGCAGTTCTTC; V: TRBV11-3; D: TRBD2; size: .; J: TRBJ2-1
CDR3: CSVPLAGGPRQETQYF; DNA: TGCAGCGTTCCACTAGCGGGGGGCCCCCGTCAAGAGACCCAGTACTTC; V: TRBV29-1; D: TRBD2; size: few; J: TRBJ2-5
CDR3: CASRVDRGNQPQHF; DNA: TGTGCCAGTAGAGTGGACAGGGGCAATCAGCCCCAGCATTTT; V: TRBV19; D: TRBD1; size: .; J: TRBJ1-5
CDR3: CASRPGGSNEKLFF; DNA: TGCGCCAGCCGCCCGGGTGGAAGTAATGAAAAACTGTTTTTT; V: TRBV5-1; D: .; size: many; J: TRBJ1-4